This TCR beta chain was sequenced for a study of CD8 T cells in Susac syndrome. With respect to this clonotype: The antigen is not known.

Whole-study results and caveats: As acknowledged by the study, its TCR sequencing and HLA analysis included a relatively small number of individuals.

Random hexamers were used to reverse transcribe an amount of 0.5 to 1 ug RNA. The amplification used immunoSEQ multiplex PCR on TCR beta CDR3; it spanned 54 Vbeta and 13 Jbeta. In TCRdb, the immunoSEQ multiplex PCR reads were re-called with MiXCR into one record per CDR3 protein. The sample contains about 140,000 distinct CDR3 sequences, roughly 95% of which appear only once. Trimming removed 0 bases at V and 3 bases at J, with 12 bases between. CDR3 length: 15 residues. Germline V gene lookup returns CDR1 MNHEY and CDR2 SVGAGI. Each multiple sclerosis control was a treatment-naive patient with relapsing-remitting disease that was either stable or active.

This clonotype was obtained from a human donor with multiple sclerosis. The chain employs TRBV6-5 and TRBJ2-7; TRBD1 is a possible D gene (6 bases). Material for sequencing was CD4+ T cells from PBMCs. CDR3 loop: CASSYSSDSSYEQYF. The CDR3 DNA is TGTGCCAGCAGTTACTCGTCGGACAGTAGCTACGAGCAGTACTTC.